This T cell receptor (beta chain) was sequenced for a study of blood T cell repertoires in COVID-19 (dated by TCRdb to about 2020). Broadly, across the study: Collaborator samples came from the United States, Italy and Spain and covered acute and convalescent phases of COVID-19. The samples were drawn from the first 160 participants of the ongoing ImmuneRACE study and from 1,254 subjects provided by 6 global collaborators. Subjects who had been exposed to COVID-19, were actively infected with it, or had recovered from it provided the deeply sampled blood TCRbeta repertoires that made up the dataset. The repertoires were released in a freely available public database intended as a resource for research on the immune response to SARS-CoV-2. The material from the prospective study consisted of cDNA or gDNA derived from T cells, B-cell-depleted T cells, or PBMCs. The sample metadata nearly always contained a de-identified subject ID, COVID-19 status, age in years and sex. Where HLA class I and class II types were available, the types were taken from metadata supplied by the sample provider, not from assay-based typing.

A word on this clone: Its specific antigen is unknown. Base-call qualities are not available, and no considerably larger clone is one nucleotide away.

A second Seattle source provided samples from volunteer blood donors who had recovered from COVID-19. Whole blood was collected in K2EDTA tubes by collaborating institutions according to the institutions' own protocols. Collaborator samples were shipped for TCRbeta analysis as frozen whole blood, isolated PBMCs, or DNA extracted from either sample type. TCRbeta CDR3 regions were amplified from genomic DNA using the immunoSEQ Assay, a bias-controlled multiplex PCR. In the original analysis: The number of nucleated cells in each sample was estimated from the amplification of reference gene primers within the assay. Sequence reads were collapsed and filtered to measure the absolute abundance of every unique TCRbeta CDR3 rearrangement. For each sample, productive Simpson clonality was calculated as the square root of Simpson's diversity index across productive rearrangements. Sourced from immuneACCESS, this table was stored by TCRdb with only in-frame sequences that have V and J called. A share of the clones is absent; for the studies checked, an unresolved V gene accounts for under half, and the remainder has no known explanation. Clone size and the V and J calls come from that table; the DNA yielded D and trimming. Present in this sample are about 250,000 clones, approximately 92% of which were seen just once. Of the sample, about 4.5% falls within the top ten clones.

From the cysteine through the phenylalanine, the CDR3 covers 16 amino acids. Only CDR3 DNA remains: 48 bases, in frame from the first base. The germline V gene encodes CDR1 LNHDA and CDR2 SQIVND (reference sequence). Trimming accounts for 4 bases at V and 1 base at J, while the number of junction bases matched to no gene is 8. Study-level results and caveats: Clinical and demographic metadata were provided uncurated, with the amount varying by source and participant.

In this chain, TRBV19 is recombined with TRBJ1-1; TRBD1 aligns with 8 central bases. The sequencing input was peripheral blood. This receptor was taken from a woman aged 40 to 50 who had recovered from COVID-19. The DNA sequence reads TGTGCCAGTAGTAACAGCGGACAGGGTTGGAACACTGAAGCTTTCTTT. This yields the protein CASSNSGQGWNTEAFF.